Listed here are 26 T cell receptor beta chains from one sample, sequenced in a study of Ad26.COV2.S vaccination and SARS-CoV-2 variants. Treatment denoted: around 19 received Ad26.COV2.S at low or high dose, single or two shots; a few received placebo; per-sample allocation not given. Sampling was done on day 63 after the first vaccine or placebo injection. Sequencing used immunoSEQ multiplex PCR; TCRdb keeps in-frame clones, though not all of them. The table records approximately 400,000 clones, about 80% of them present only once. The specimen was peripheral blood, collected in a trial of Ad26.COV2.S vaccine versus placebo. The receptors here all came from a person aged 18-65 years who received the Ad26.COV2.S COVID-19 vaccine or a placebo.

This chain joins TRBV4-3 and TRBJ2-5; D might be TRBD1 (6 bases). Germline V gene data show CDR1 as LGHNA and CDR2 as YSLEER. Trimming pared 3 bases from V and 5 bases from J, leaving 16 bases between. CDR3 length equals 15 residues. The CDR3 DNA reads TGCGCCAGCAGCCAGGGACACCTCCGAGCGGAGACCCAGTACTTC. Translation: CASSQGHLRAETQYF.

The rearrangement links TRBV19 to TRBJ2-7, with TRBD1 matching over 9 bases. With 5 bases clipped from V and 3 bases from J, the junction kept 8 bases outside the gene matches. Per the germline V gene, CDR1 is LNHDA and CDR2 is SQIVND (reference sequence). This CDR3 is built from 15 residues. CDR3 sequence reads: CASSGTGTGLYEQYF. The CDR3 DNA reads TGTGCCAGTAGTGGAACCGGGACAGGGCTCTACGAGCAGTACTTC.

CDR3 in DNA: TGTGCCAGCGAAGGACAGTTCAAAAACATTCAGTACTTC. This translates into CASEGQFKNIQYF. The J gene is TRBJ2-4, the V gene TRBV6-5, with a possible D match to TRBD1 (6 bases). Trimming stripped 8 bases from V and 3 bases from J, with 11 bases between. This CDR3 comprises 13 residues. The germline CDR1 and CDR2 sequences are MNHEY and SVGAGI.

This chain connects TRBV11-3 to TRBJ1-3; D gene ambiguous. V lost 3 bases and J 1 base, leaving 4 bases between the germline ends. The germline gives CDR1 SGHNT, CDR2 YENEEA. The length of the CDR3 is 13 residues. CDR3 protein: CASSLGSGNTIYF. The CDR3 DNA reads as TGTGCCAGCAGCTTGGGTTCTGGAAACACCATATATTTT.

The chain couples TRBV19 to TRBJ1-1, with D possibly being TRBD1 (6 bases). This CDR3 has 15 residues. Looked up from germline, CDR1 is LNHDA and CDR2 is SQIVND (reference sequence). V lost 5 bases and J 0 bases, leaving 13 bases between the germline ends. The CDR3 coding sequence is TGTGCCAGTAGTTCCTTACAGGGCATGAACACTGAAGCTTTCTTT. Protein product: CASSSLQGMNTEAFF.

V gene TRBV7-7 combines with J gene TRBJ1-4, with D tentatively TRBD1 (5 bases). The CDR3 spans 15 residues. V lost 5 bases, J lost 7 bases, and 17 bases lay in between. CDR1 and CDR2 (germline): SSHAT, FNYEAQ (reference sequence). The CDR3: CASSTERWGGEKLFF. CDR3 bases: TGTGCCAGCAGCACGGAGAGGTGGGGCGGTGAAAAACTGTTTTTT.

This rearrangement joins TRBV5-1 to TRBJ2-3; the match to TRBD2 covers 14 bases. Germline CDR1 reads SGHRS; CDR2 reads YFSETQ. The CDR3 runs to 16 residues. With V trimmed by 4 bases and J by 5 bases, 6 bases remained unmatched. The CDR3 coding sequence is TGCGCCAGCAGCCCGGGACTAGCGGGGGAGGTAGATACGCAGTATTTT. Its translation: CASSPGLAGEVDTQYF. The entire variable domain, with the rest obtained from reference TRBV5-1 and TRBJ2-3, is as follows: KAGVTQTPRYLIKTRGQQVTLSCSPISGHRSVSWYQQTPGQGLQFLFEYFSETQRNKGNFPGRFSGRQFSNSRSEMNVSTLELGDSALYLCASSPGLAGEVDTQYFGPGTRLTVL.

Only one count was recorded for this clone. The chain couples TRBV4-1 to TRBJ2-3; 8 bases fit TRBD2. J gave up 2 bases and V 1 base, and 8 bases lay outside the gene matches. CDR3 length: 17 amino acids. Germline V gene lookup returns CDR1 MGHRA and CDR2 YSYEKL. DNA of the CDR3: TGCGCCAGCAGCCAAGCGTCTGCGGGGGGCCCCACAGATACGCAGTATTTT. Its translation is CASSQASAGGPTDTQYF.

The gene calls are TRBV5-5 and TRBJ2-2; D is possibly TRBD1 (5 bases). V lost 1 base, J lost 7 bases, and 14 bases lay in between. Germline V gene sequence: CDR1 SGHKS, CDR2 YYEKEE (reference sequence). The CDR3 covers 15 residues. CDR3 sequence: CASSLSRVQGGELFF. CDR3 sequence (DNA): TGTGCCAGCAGCTTGTCCAGGGTTCAGGGCGGGGAGCTGTTTTTT.

As concerns this clone: This sample includes further DNA sequences coding for the same CDR3. The chain links TRBV27 to TRBJ1-5; possible D gene TRBD1, 6 bases. V was pared by 2 bases and J by 6 bases, with 11 bases between. CDR1 is MNHEY and CDR2 is SMNVEV in the germline V gene (reference sequence). The CDR3 covers 14 residues. The CDR3 here is CASSLRGAGQPQHF. The CDR3 nucleotides read TGTGCCAGCAGTTTACGGGGGGCAGGTCAGCCCCAGCATTTT.

The chain links TRBV5-5 to TRBJ2-5; 7 bases are shared with TRBD2. The junction had 14 bases not matched to a gene; V was cut back by 4 bases and J by 5 bases. The CDR3 has 16 residues. CDR1 is SGHKS, CDR2 YYEKEE, per germline (reference sequence). The CDR3 protein is CASSPLFRGDGETQYF. The CDR3 DNA is TGTGCCAGCAGCCCCTTGTTCCGGGGGGATGGGGAGACCCAGTACTTC.

The rearrangement links TRBV7-9 to TRBJ2-3, with a tentative D call TRBD2 (6 bases). The CDR3 loop spans 15 amino acids. The V gene's germline CDR1 is SEHNR and CDR2 FQNEAQ (reference sequence). Deletions cut 7 bases from V and 3 bases from J, with 17 bases between. The CDR3 nucleotides read TGTGCCAGCACCGCGTGGGGGGACGAAACAGATACGCAGTATTTT. Encoded protein: CASTAWGDETDTQYF.

The rearrangement links TRBV13 to TRBJ2-1; 15 bases map to TRBD2. The V gene end was trimmed by 5 bases and the J gene end by 7 bases; junction bases not matched to a gene: 9. The germline gives CDR1 PRHDT, CDR2 FYEKMQ (reference sequence). This CDR3 contains 17 residues. CDR3 in amino acids: CASSGRTSGRDINEQFF. The CDR3 DNA follows: TGTGCCAGCAGCGGGCGGACTAGCGGGAGGGATATTAATGAGCAGTTCTTC.

This chain joins TRBV12-3 or TRBV12-4 and TRBJ2-1; D may be TRBD2 (5 bases). V was cut by 3 bases and J by 7 bases, with 10 bases left in between. The length of the CDR3 is 13 residues. CDR3 coding DNA: TGTGCCAGCAGTTTTCGACTATTGAATGAGCAGTTCTTC. Residues: CASSFRLLNEQFF.

V and J are TRBV5-4 and TRBJ2-5, with D unclear. V lost 0 bases to trimming and J lost 1 base, with 4 bases between them. CDR1 is SGHNT and CDR2 is YYREEE in the germline V gene (reference sequence). The CDR3 loop spans 13 amino acids. The CDR3 DNA reads TGTGCCAGCAGCTTGGACAGCCAAGAGACCCAGTACTTC. Amino acid sequence: CASSLDSQETQYF.

V usage is TRBV7-2 and J usage is TRBJ2-3; TRBD1 matches 7 bases. V lost 5 bases, J lost 5 bases, and 7 bases stayed unmatched. The CDR3 totals 14 residues. CDR1 and CDR2 (germline): SGHTA, FQGNSA. This chain's CDR3 is CASSPPGGRDTQYF. DNA for the CDR3: TGTGCCAGCAGCCCCCCAGGGGGAAGAGATACGCAGTATTTT.

The chain joins TRBV12-5 to TRBJ2-1; no definite D call. V lost 1 base, J lost 7 bases, and 14 bases lay in between. Germline CDR1 is LGHNT and CDR2 is FRNRAP. The CDR3 runs 15 residues. The CDR3 is CASGLGRANENEQFF. CDR3 in DNA: TGTGCTAGTGGTTTGGGCCGGGCCAACGAAAATGAGCAGTTCTTC.

The CDR3 DNA sequence: TGTGCCAGCAGCTTACCCGGGGACACTGAAGCTTTCTTT. This sequence encodes CASSLPGDTEAFF. This chain uses TRBV5-6 with TRBJ1-1; D gene uncertain. CDR3 length: 13 residues. Germline values: CDR1 SGHDT, CDR2 YYEEEE. Trimming pared 2 bases from V and 3 bases from J, leaving 8 bases between.

The chain links TRBV3-1 (or the pseudogene TRBV3-2) to TRBJ2-5, with a tentative D call TRBD2 (6 bases). The CDR3 is made up of 13 amino acids. V lost 7 bases and J lost 4, with 13 bases in between. CDR1 is LGHDT and CDR2 is YNNKEL in the germline V gene (reference sequence). The DNA of the CDR3 is TGTGCCAGCAAGACGGGAGATCGAGAGACCCAGTACTTC. Translating it yields CASKTGDRETQYF.

The chain employs TRBV11-2 and TRBJ2-1; perhaps TRBD1 as D (5 bases). Germline V gene lookup returns CDR1 SGHAT and CDR2 FQNNGV. The V end was cut by 5 bases, the J end by 5 bases, with 13 bases between. CDR3 length: 14 amino acids. DNA for the CDR3: TGTGCCAGCAGCCCCCAGACAGTAGACAATGAGCAGTTCTTC. Translated: CASSPQTVDNEQFF. Looking up the rest from reference TRBV11-2 and TRBJ2-1 gives the full variable domain: EAGVAQSPRYKIIEKRQSVAFWCNPISGHATLYWYQQILGQGPKLLIQFQNNGVVDDSQLPKDRFSAERLKGVDSTLKIQPAKLEDSAVYLCASSPQTVDNEQFFGPGTRLTVL.

Only one count was recorded for this clone. V gene TRBV2 combines with J gene TRBJ2-3, with a weak D call TRBD2 (6 bases). The germline V and J ends were trimmed by 7 bases and 4 bases, with 15 bases remaining between them. The CDR3 has 14 residues. Germline lookup yields CDR1 SNHLY and CDR2 FYNNEI. The DNA for the CDR3 is TGTGCCAGCACGTACGCGGGGTCGGCAGATACGCAGTATTTT. It yields the protein CASTYAGSADTQYF.

The V call is TRBV6-6, the J call TRBJ2-3; D may be TRBD2 (6 bases). V lost 7 bases and J 0 bases, leaving 17 bases between the germline ends. Germline V gene data show CDR1 as MNHNY and CDR2 as SVGAGI (reference sequence). This CDR3 comprises 16 residues. CDR3 amino acids: CASTQARGISTDTQYF. CDR3 DNA: TGTGCCAGCACCCAAGCGCGGGGAATTAGCACAGATACGCAGTATTTT.

The genes are TRBV11-2 and TRBJ1-2; D not resolved. Trimming took 2 bases from V and 3 from J, leaving 16 bases between them. Germline CDR1 is SGHAT and CDR2 is FQNNGV. The CDR3 totals 16 residues. As DNA, the CDR3 is TGTGCCAGCAGCTTACTTGGACTAGGCAGAGACTATGGCTACACCTTC. Translating it yields CASSLLGLGRDYGYTF.

The CDR3, as DNA: TGTGCCAGCAGTTTATACAGGGGACGGGAGACCCAGTACTTC. Encoded protein: CASSLYRGRETQYF. The gene calls are TRBV27 and TRBJ2-5, with 7 bases aligning to TRBD1. The CDR3 has 14 residues. Germline assignment: CDR1 MNHEY and CDR2 SMNVEV (reference sequence). The junction had 4 bases not matched to a gene; V was cut back by 1 base and J by 5 bases.

J is TRBJ2-1 and V is TRBV7-3, with D unresolved. This CDR3 contains 13 residues. Germline CDR1 is SGHTA and CDR2 is FQGTGA. Trimming removed 2 bases from V and 5 bases from J, with 7 bases in between. The CDR3 region has the DNA TGTGCCAGCAGCTTAGTCTCTGACAATGAGCAGTTCTTC. Protein product: CASSLVSDNEQFF.

The V gene is TRBV27, the J gene TRBJ1-1, with D perhaps TRBD1 (6 bases). The CDR3 is 13 amino acids. Germline V CDR1 and CDR2: MNHEY, SMNVEV (reference sequence). The ends were cut back, 6 bases at V and 10 bases at J, with 18 bases in the middle. This chain's CDR3 is CASSQTFRGRAFF. The DNA of the CDR3 is TGTGCCAGCAGCCAGACCTTCCGGGGGCGAGCTTTCTTT.